This passage covers 26 T cell receptor beta chains from one sample sequenced in a study of cytomegalovirus exposure and HLA in healthy donors. The PCR had 60 Vbeta and 13 Jbeta primers. Clones were sequenced by immunoSEQ multiplex PCR, and TCRdb holds only the in-frame ones, with some missing. Of more than 85,000 clones in the sample, around 86% were seen once. The sequencing sample was made of PBMCs. The receptors originated from a young man in good health and CMV-seropositive.

The chain combines TRBV2 with TRBJ2-7, with 7 bases that match TRBD1. The J segment lost 1 base and the V segment lost 5 bases, leaving 5 bases of the junction unmatched. Per the germline V gene, CDR1 is SNHLY and CDR2 is FYNNEI. There are 14 residues in the CDR3. CDR3 nucleotide sequence: TGTGCCAGCAGTTCCGGGACAGCATCCTACGAGCAGTACTTC. As protein: CASSSGTASYEQYF.

The rearrangement joins TRBV10-1 to TRBJ2-3; 8 bases align to TRBD2. Germline V gene sequence: CDR1 WNHNN, CDR2 SYGVQD (reference sequence). The J segment lost 2 bases and the V segment lost 5 bases, leaving 3 bases of the junction unmatched. The CDR3 has 14 residues. CDR3: CASSSGGDTDTQYF. The CDR3 DNA is TGCGCCAGCAGTAGCGGGGGAGACACAGATACGCAGTATTTT.

This clone was counted a few times. This chain uses TRBV5-6 with TRBJ1-2; TRBD1 might be the D (6 bases). V dropped 0 bases and J dropped 7 bases, with 16 bases sitting between them. Per the germline V gene, CDR1 is SGHDT and CDR2 is YYEEEE. The length of the CDR3 is 15 residues. Here the CDR3 DNA reads TGTGCCAGCAGCTTGGCCAAGTGGACAGCGCGTGGCTACACCTTC. Protein sequence: CASSLAKWTARGYTF.

V and J are TRBV4-1 and TRBJ1-2; D is unresolved. The CDR3 length is 14 residues. Trimming left V 1 base short and J 8 bases short, with 14 bases between. Germline V gene lookup returns CDR1 MGHRA and CDR2 YSYEKL. As DNA, the CDR3 is TGCGCCAGCAGCCAAGGGGAACGGACGGGGGGCTACACCTTC. It is translated as CASSQGERTGGYTF.

The rearrangement links TRBV28 to TRBJ2-1; weak D call: TRBD1 (6 bases). The CDR3 contains 13 residues. Trimming cost V 4 bases and J 4 bases, with 8 bases left between them. Germline values: CDR1 MDHEN, CDR2 SYDVKM. CDR3 sequence reads: CASSSGAYNEQFF. The CDR3 DNA reads as TGTGCCAGCAGTTCAGGGGCTTACAATGAGCAGTTCTTC.

This clone occurred once. The rearrangement uses TRBV27 and TRBJ1-1; the match to TRBD1 covers 7 bases. Trimming removed 5 bases from V and 1 base from J; junction bases left unmatched: 7. In germline, CDR1 is MNHEY, CDR2 SMNVEV (reference sequence). This CDR3 comprises 15 residues. The CDR3, as DNA: TGTGCCAGCAGTCTTATAAGGGGGCGGAACACTGAAGCTTTCTTT. It translates to CASSLIRGRNTEAFF.

This clone was picked up a small number of times. The chain links TRBV2 to TRBJ1-5, with D uncertain. CDR3 length: 13 amino acids. V was clipped by 2 bases and J by 11 bases, with 13 bases between them. CDR1 and CDR2 from the germline V gene are SNHLY and FYNNEI. The CDR3 sequence is CASSERSERAQHF. CDR3 DNA sequence: TGTGCCAGCAGTGAAAGATCCGAGCGGGCCCAGCATTTT.

This sequence joins TRBV29-1 and TRBJ2-4, with 12 bases lining up with TRBD2. Trimming removed 3 bases from V and 8 bases from J; junction bases left unmatched: 8. The V gene's germline CDR1 is SQVTM and CDR2 ANQGSEA. CDR3 length: 15 amino acids. The CDR3 loop reads CSVELAGGLGDIQYF. DNA of the CDR3: TGCAGCGTTGAGCTAGCGGGGGGGCTAGGAGACATTCAGTACTTC.

The V and J genes are TRBV5-8 and TRBJ1-3; D possibly corresponds to TRBD1 (6 bases). The CDR3 contains 15 residues. The germline CDR1 and CDR2 sequences are SGHTS and YDEGEE. V was clipped by 2 bases and J by 2 bases, with 11 bases between them. CDR3 protein: CASSFRGGAGNTIYF. The CDR3, as DNA: TGTGCCAGCAGCTTTAGGGGGGGTGCTGGAAACACCATATATTTT. Together with reference TRBV5-8 and TRBJ1-3, the CDR3 gives the full variable domain: EAGVTQSPTHLIKTRGQQATLRCSPISGHTSVYWYQQALGLGLQFLLWYDEGEERNRGNFPPRFSGRQFPNYSSELNVNALELEDSALYLCASSFRGGAGNTIYFGEGSWLTVV.

This chain joins TRBV7-9 and TRBJ1-5; D perhaps matches TRBD1 (5 bases). Deletions cut 1 base from V and 5 bases from J, with 9 bases between. This CDR3 is built from 14 residues. Germline values: CDR1 SEHNR, CDR2 FQNEAQ (reference sequence). Written as DNA, the CDR3 is TGTGCCAGCAGCTTAGAGCCAGGGTATCAGCCCCAGCATTTT. This codes for CASSLEPGYQPQHF. The complete variable domain, with remaining parts taken from reference TRBV7-9 and TRBJ1-5, reads DTGVSQNPRHKITKRGQNVTFRCDPISEHNRLYWYRQTLGQGPEFLTYFQNEAQLEKSRLLSDRFSAERPKGSFSTLEIQRTEQGDSAMYLCASSLEPGYQPQHFGDGTRLSIL.

This clone was observed a few times. The CDR3 nucleotides are TGTGCCAGCAGCTTACGGGGGGGATTTTGGTCCCAGCATTTT. Its translation: CASSLRGGFWSQHF. This rearrangement joins TRBV5-6 to TRBJ1-5, with D tentatively TRBD1 (5 bases). Trimming shortened V by 2 bases and J by 11 bases, and 17 bases separated the two germline ends. This CDR3 region has 14 residues. The germline CDR1 and CDR2 sequences are SGHDT and YYEEEE.

The chain uses TRBV29-1 and TRBJ2-3; 9 bases are shared with TRBD1. Germline V gene data show CDR1 as SQVTM and CDR2 as ANQGSEA. V shed 5 bases, J shed 2 bases, and the junction held 2 bases outside the gene matches. The CDR3 is 13 amino acids. CDR3 bases: TGCAGCGTTAACAGGGGGCCCACAGATACGCAGTATTTT. As protein: CSVNRGPTDTQYF.

The chain uses TRBV9 and TRBJ2-1, with D unclear. This CDR3 has 16 amino acids. V dropped 0 bases and J dropped 0 bases, with 10 bases sitting between them. Germline CDR1 and CDR2: SGDLS and YYNGEE. The CDR3 loop reads CASSVGSQSSYNEQFF. The CDR3 region has the DNA TGTGCCAGCAGCGTAGGTTCACAAAGCTCCTACAATGAGCAGTTCTTC.

Notes on this clone: One end of the junction varies from germline; a read error may be responsible. The V gene is TRBV19, the J gene TRBJ1-2; 9 bases are a match to TRBD1. Germline CDR1 LNHDA, CDR2 SQIVND (reference sequence). This CDR3 comprises 15 residues. The CDR3 DNA follows: TGTGCCAGTAGTGTAGATCCCGGGACAGGGTATGGCTACACCTTC. This codes for CASSVDPGTGYGYTF.

A word on this clone: A read error may account for a junction end that differs from germline. The gene calls are TRBV7-7 and TRBJ2-7; the D gene is possibly TRBD1 (6 bases). CDR3 length: 11 amino acids. Per germline, CDR1 SSHAT and CDR2 FNYEAQ (reference sequence). Written as DNA, the CDR3 is TGTGCTAGCCATTACCGGGACACAATAAACTTC. The encoded protein is CASHYRDTINF. The full variable domain, in which reference TRBV7-7 and TRBJ2-7 provide the parts outside the CDR3, is GAGVSQSPRYKVTKRGQDVTLRCDPISSHATLYWYQQALGQGPEFLTYFNYEAQPDKSGLPSDRFSAERPEGSISTLTIQRTEQRDSAMYRCASHYRDTINFGPGTRLTVT.

The gene calls are TRBV5-1 and TRBJ1-5; 9 bases match TRBD1. CDR3 size: 15 residues. With V trimmed by 4 bases and J by 6 bases, 8 bases remained unmatched. CDR1 is SGHRS and CDR2 is YFSETQ in the germline V gene. The CDR3 sequence: CASSLGTGQAQPQHF. The CDR3 coding sequence is TGCGCCAGCAGCCTGGGGACAGGGCAAGCTCAGCCCCAGCATTTT.

This clone was seen a single time. The chain has TRBV10-3 and TRBJ1-3, with D possibly matching TRBD1 (5 bases). Germline V gene sequence: CDR1 ENHRY, CDR2 SYGVKD. Trimming removed 0 bases at V and 3 bases at J, with 12 bases between. The CDR3 runs to 16 residues. The CDR3 nucleotides read TGTGCCATCAGTGAGTCGGAGGGGACGGATGGAAACACCATATATTTT. Protein sequence: CAISESEGTDGNTIYF.

J is TRBJ2-7 and V is TRBV2; D is unresolved. This CDR3 comprises 13 residues. Trimming removed 1 base at V and 2 bases at J, with 6 bases between. CDR1 and CDR2 (germline): SNHLY, FYNNEI. CDR3 in DNA: TGTGCCAGCAGTGAAGTAGCTACCTACGAGCAGTACTTC. Translating gives CASSEVATYEQYF.

The chain couples TRBV5-1 to TRBJ2-2, with TRBD1 as a possible D gene (5 bases). The CDR3 contains 15 residues. Germline CDR1 reads SGHRS; CDR2 reads YFSETQ. The V and J ends lost 7 bases and 2 bases respectively, with 15 bases between them. CDR3 DNA: TGCGCCAGCGGGCAGACAGAGCGTAACACCGGGGAGCTGTTTTTT. Its protein is CASGQTERNTGELFF.

The chain recombines TRBV10-2 with TRBJ1-4; tentatively, D is TRBD1 (5 bases). Germline CDR1 reads WSHSY; CDR2 reads SAAADI. The ends were cut back, 7 bases at V and 1 base at J, with 13 bases in the middle. This CDR3 has 15 residues. CDR3 sequence (DNA): TGCGCCAGCAAGGAGGGGTTGGTAACTAATGAAAAACTGTTTTTT. Its protein product is CASKEGLVTNEKLFF.

The chain carries TRBV7-8 and TRBJ1-1, with D unresolved. The CDR3 consists of 12 residues. The germline gives CDR1 SGHVS, CDR2 FQNEAQ. Trimming pared 1 base from V and 8 bases from J, leaving 8 bases between. The CDR3 nucleotides are TGTGCCAGCAGCTTAGAAATGACAGAAGCTTTCTTT. As protein: CASSLEMTEAFF.

The rearrangement uses TRBV28 and TRBJ1-1, with TRBD1 identical over 8 bases. Germline-derived CDR1 and CDR2 are MDHEN and SYDVKM. This CDR3 contains 15 residues. The J segment lost 5 bases and the V segment lost 2 bases, leaving 7 bases of the junction unmatched. The CDR3 sequence: CASSLPTGVYTEAFF. The CDR3 coding sequence is TGTGCCAGCAGTTTACCGACAGGGGTGTATACTGAAGCTTTCTTT.

The V gene is TRBV6-5, the J gene TRBJ1-2, with TRBD1 matching over 7 bases. The CDR3 consists of 14 residues. CDR1 and CDR2 (germline): MNHEY, SVGAGI. Germline trimming cut 5 bases from V and 8 bases from J; bases unmatched to any gene: 11. In DNA form, the CDR3 reads TGTGCCAGCAGTAGCCCGGGACAGCGTGGCGGCTACACCTTC. Protein product: CASSSPGQRGGYTF.

This chain uses TRBV7-2 with TRBJ1-5; no reliable D call. The V gene's germline CDR1 is SGHTA and CDR2 FQGNSA. V was trimmed by 5 bases and J by 4 bases, leaving 9 bases between them. This CDR3 spans 13 amino acids. The CDR3 nucleotides are TGTGCCAGCAGCCGTGACTGGAATCAGCCCCAGCATTTT. Translated, it gives CASSRDWNQPQHF.

This clone was observed a single time. Other DNA variants within this sample encode the same CDR3. The chain recombines TRBV5-1 with TRBJ1-5; D gene ambiguous. CDR3 size: 14 residues. With 0 bases removed from V and 4 bases from J, the gap between germline ends came to 8 bases. Germline V gene data show CDR1 as SGHRS and CDR2 as YFSETQ. The DNA for the CDR3 is TGCGCCAGCAGCTTGGACGGAGGAAATCAGCCCCAGCATTTT. Amino acid sequence: CASSLDGGNQPQHF.

This sequence joins TRBV5-1 and TRBJ2-1; 8 bases align to TRBD1. Per the germline V gene, CDR1 is SGHRS and CDR2 is YFSETQ. V shed 3 bases, J shed 2 bases, and the junction held 7 bases outside the gene matches. The CDR3 is 16 amino acids. CDR3 residues: CASSSDRGLAYNEQFF. CDR3 nucleotides: TGCGCCAGCAGCTCCGACAGGGGTTTGGCCTACAATGAGCAGTTCTTC.